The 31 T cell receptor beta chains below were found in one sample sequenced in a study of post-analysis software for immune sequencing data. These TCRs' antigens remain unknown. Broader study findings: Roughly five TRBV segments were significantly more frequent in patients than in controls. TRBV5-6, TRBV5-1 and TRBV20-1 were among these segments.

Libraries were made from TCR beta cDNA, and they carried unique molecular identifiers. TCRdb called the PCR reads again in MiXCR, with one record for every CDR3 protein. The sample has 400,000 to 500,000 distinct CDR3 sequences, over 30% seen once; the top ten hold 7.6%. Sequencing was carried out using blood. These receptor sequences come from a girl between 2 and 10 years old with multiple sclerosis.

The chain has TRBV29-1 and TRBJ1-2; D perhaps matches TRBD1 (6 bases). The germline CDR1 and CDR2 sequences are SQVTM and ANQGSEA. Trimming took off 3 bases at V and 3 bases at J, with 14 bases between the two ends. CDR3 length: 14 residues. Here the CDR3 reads CSVEKGGSDYGYTF. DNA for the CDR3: TGCAGCGTTGAGAAGGGGGGGAGCGACTATGGCTACACCTTC. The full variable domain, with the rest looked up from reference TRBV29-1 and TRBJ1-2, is SAVISQKPSRDICQRGTSLTIQCQVDSQVTMMFWYRQQPGQSLTLIATANQGSEATYESGFVIDKFPISRPNLTFSTLTVSNMSPEDSSIYLCSVEKGGSDYGYTFGSGTRLTVV.

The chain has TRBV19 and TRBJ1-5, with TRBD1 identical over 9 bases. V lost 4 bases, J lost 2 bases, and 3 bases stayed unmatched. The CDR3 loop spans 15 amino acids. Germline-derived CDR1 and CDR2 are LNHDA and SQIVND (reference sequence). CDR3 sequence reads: CASSRDRVGNQPQHF. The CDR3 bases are TGTGCCAGTAGTAGGGACAGGGTCGGCAATCAGCCCCAGCATTTT.

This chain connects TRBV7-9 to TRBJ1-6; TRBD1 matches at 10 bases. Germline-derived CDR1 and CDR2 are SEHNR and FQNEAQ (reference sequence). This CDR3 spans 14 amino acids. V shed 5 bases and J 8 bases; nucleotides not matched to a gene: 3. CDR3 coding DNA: TGTGCCAGCAGCCCGACAGGGGGCTATTCACCCCTCCACTTT. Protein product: CASSPTGGYSPLHF.

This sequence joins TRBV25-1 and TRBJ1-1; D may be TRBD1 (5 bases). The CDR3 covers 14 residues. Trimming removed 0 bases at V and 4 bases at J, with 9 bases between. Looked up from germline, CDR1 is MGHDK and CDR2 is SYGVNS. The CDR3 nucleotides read TGTGCCAGCAGTGAATATGGGGGGTTCACTGAAGCTTTCTTT. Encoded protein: CASSEYGGFTEAFF.

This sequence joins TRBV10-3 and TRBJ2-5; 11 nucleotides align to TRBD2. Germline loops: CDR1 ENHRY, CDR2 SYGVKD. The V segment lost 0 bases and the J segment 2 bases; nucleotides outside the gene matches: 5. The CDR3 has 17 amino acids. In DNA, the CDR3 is TGTGCCATCAGTGAGTCCCCGGGACTAGCGGTACAAGAGACCCAGTACTTC. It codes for CAISESPGLAVQETQYF.

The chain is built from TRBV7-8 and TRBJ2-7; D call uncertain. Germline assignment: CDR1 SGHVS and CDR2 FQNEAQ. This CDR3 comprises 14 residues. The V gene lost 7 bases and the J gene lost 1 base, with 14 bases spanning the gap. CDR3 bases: TGTGCCAGCACCAAACGGCGGCGTTCCTACGAGCAGTACTTC. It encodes CASTKRRRSYEQYF.

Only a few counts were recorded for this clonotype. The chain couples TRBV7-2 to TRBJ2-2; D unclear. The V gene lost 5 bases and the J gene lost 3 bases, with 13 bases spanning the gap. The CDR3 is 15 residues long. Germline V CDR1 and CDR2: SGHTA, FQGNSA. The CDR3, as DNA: TGTGCCAGCAGCGCCCGAAGCGTCCACACCGGGGAGCTGTTTTTT. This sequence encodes CASSARSVHTGELFF.

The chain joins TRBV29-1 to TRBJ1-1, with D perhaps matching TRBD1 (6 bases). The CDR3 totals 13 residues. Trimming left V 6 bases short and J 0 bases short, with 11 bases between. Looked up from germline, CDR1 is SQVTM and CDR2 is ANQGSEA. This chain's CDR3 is CSVGRDMNTEAFF. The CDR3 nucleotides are TGCAGCGTCGGCAGGGACATGAACACTGAAGCTTTCTTT.

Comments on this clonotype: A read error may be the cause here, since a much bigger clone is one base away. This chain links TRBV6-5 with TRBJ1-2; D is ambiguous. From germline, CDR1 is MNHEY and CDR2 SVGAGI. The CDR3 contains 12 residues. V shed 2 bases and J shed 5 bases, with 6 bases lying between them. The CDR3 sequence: CASSYTEYGYTF. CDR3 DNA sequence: TGTGCCAGCAGTTACACAGAGTATGGCTACACCTTC.

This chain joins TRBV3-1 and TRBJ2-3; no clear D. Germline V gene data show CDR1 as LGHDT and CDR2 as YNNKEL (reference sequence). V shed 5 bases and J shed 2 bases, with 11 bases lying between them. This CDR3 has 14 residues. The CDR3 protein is CASSSRLFTDTQYF. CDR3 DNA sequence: TGTGCCAGCAGCTCAAGACTCTTCACAGATACGCAGTATTTT.

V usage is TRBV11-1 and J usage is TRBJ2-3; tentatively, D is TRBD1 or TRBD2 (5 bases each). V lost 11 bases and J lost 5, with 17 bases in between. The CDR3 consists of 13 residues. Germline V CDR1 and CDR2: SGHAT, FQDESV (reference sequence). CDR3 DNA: TGTGCCTACTCTCGAGGGGCGGAAGATACGCAGTATTTT. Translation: CAYSRGAEDTQYF.

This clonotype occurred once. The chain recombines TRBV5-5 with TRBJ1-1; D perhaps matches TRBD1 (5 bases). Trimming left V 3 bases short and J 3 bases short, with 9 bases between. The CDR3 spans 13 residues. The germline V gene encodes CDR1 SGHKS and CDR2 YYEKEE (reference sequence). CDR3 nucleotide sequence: TGTGCCAGCAGCTCGGTAGGGGACACTGAAGCTTTCTTT. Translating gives CASSSVGDTEAFF.

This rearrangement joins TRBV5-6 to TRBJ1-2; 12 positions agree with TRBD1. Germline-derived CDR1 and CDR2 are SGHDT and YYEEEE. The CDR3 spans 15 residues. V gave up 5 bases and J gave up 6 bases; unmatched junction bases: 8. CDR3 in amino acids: CASRGTGGYRDGYTF. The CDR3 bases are TGTGCCAGCAGGGGGACAGGGGGCTATAGGGATGGCTACACCTTC.

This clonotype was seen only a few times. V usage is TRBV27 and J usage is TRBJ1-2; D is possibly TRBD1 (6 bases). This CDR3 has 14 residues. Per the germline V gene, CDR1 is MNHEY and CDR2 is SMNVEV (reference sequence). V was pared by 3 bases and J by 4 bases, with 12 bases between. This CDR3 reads CASSLGPGVYGYTF. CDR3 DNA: TGTGCCAGCAGTTTGGGCCCAGGGGTCTATGGCTACACCTTC.

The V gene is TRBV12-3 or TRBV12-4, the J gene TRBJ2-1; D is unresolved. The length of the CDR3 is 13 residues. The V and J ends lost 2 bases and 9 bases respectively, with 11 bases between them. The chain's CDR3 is CASSLTGWGEQFF. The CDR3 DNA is TGTGCCAGCAGTTTAACCGGGTGGGGTGAGCAGTTCTTC.

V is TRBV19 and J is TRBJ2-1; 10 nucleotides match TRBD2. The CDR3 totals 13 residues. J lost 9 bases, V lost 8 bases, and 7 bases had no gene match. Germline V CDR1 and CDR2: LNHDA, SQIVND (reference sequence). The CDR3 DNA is TGTGCCAGTTCGGCTAGCGGGGGAGGTGAGCAGTTCTTC. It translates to CASSASGGGEQFF. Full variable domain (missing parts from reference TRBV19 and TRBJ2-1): DGGITQSPKYLFRKEGQNVTLSCEQNLNHDAMYWYRQDPGQGLRLIYYSQIVNDFQKGDIAEGYSVSREKKESFPLTVTSAQKNPTAFYLCASSASGGGEQFFGPGTRLTVL.

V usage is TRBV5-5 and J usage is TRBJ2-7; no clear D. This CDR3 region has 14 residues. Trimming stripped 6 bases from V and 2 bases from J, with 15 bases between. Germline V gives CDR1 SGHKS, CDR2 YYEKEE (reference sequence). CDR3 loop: CASTLIDQPYEQYF. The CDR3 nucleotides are TGTGCCAGCACCCTAATCGACCAGCCCTACGAGCAGTACTTC.

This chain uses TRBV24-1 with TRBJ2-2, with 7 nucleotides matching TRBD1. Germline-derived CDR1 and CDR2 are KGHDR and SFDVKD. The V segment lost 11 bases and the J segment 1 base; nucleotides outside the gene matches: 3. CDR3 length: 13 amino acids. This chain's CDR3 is CAIGDRNTGELFF. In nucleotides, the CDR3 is TGTGCCATCGGGGACAGGAACACCGGGGAGCTGTTTTTT.

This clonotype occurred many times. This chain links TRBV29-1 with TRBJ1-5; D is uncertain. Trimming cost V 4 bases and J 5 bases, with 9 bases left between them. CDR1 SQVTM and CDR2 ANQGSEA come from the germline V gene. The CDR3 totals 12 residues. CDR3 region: CSVGERDQPQHF. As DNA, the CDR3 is TGCAGCGTTGGGGAGCGCGATCAGCCCCAGCATTTT.

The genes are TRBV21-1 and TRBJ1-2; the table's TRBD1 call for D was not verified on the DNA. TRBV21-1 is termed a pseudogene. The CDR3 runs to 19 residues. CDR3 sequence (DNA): TGTGCCAGCAGCAAAGTGTTTACGACAGGGGCCACGCTACTCTATGGCTACACCTTC. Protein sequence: CASSKVFTTGATLLYGYTF.

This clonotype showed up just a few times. The CDR3 here is CASSLEGLAATNTQYF. CDR3 nucleotide sequence: TGCGCCAGCAGCTTGGAGGGACTAGCGGCGACAAATACGCAGTATTTT. V is TRBV5-1 and J is TRBJ2-3, with 11 bases lining up with TRBD2. The CDR3 consists of 16 residues. CDR1 SGHRS and CDR2 YFSETQ come from the germline V gene. With V trimmed by 0 bases and J by 7 bases, 7 bases remained unmatched.

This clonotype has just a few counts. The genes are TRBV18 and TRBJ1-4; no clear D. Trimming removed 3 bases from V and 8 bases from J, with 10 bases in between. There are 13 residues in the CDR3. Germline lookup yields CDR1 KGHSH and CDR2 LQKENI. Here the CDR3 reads CASSPEGNEKLFF. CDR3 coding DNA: TGTGCCAGCTCACCGGAAGGCAACGAAAAACTGTTTTTT. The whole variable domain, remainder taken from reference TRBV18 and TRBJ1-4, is NAGVMQNPRHLVRRRGQEARLRCSPMKGHSHVYWYRQLPEEGLKFMVYLQKENIIDESGMPKERFSAEFPKEGPSILRIQQVVRGDSAAYFCASSPEGNEKLFFGSGTQLSVL.

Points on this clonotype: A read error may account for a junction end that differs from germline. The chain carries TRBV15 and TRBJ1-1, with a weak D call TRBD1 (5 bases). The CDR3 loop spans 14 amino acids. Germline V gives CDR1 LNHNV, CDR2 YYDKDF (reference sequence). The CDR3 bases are TGTGCCACCAGGAGAGGGGCCGGAGGGACTGAAGCTTTCTTT. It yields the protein CATRRGAGGTEAFF.

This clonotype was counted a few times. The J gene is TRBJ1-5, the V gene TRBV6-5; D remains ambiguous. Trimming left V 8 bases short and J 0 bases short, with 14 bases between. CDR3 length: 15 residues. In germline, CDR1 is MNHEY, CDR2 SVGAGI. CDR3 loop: CASRRGVYSNQPQHF. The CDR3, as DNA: TGTGCCAGCCGACGCGGAGTTTATAGCAATCAGCCCCAGCATTTT.

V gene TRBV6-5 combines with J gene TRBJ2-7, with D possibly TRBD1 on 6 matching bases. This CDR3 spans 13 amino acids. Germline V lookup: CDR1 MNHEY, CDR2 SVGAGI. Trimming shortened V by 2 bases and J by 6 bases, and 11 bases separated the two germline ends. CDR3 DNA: TGTGCCAGCAGTTACGGGCAGGGGAGCGAGCAGTACTTC. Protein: CASSYGQGSEQYF.

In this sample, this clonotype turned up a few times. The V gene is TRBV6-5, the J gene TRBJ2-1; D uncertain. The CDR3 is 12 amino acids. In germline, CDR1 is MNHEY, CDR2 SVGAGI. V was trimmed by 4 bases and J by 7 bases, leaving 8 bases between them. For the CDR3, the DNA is TGTGCCAGCAGTTCCCATATTAATGAGCAGTTCTTC. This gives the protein CASSSHINEQFF.

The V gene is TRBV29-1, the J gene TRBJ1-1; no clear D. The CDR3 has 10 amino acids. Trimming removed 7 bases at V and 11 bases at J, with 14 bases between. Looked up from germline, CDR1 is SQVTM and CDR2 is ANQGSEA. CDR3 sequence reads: CSGGALGAFF. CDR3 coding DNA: TGCAGCGGGGGTGCCCTGGGGGCTTTCTTT.

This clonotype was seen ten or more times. For the CDR3, the DNA is TGTGCCAGCAGTTTGCGGCACGGCCGGGGAGAGACCCAGTACTTC. It codes for CASSLRHGRGETQYF. V and J are TRBV28 and TRBJ2-5, with D possibly matching TRBD2 (5 bases). V was clipped by 3 bases and J by 4 bases, with 15 bases between them. CDR1 and CDR2 from the germline V gene are MDHEN and SYDVKM. The CDR3 contains 15 residues.

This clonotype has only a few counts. The CDR3 sequence: CSVEGRRLAGFYEQYF. The CDR3 DNA reads TGCAGCGTTGAGGGCCGGAGACTAGCGGGGTTCTACGAGCAGTACTTC. The chain has TRBV29-1 and TRBJ2-7, with 11 nucleotides matching TRBD2. This CDR3 contains 16 residues. After removal of 3 bases from V and 3 bases from J, the junction contained 10 bases not matched to a gene. CDR1 and CDR2 (germline): SQVTM, ANQGSEA.

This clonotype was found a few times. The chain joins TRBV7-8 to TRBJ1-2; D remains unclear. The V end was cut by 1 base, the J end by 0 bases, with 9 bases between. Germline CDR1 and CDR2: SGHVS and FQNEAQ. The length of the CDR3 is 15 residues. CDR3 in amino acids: CASSLVSAANYGYTF. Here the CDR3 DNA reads TGTGCCAGCAGCTTAGTTAGCGCAGCTAACTATGGCTACACCTTC. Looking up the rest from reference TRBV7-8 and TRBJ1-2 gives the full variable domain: GAGVSQSPRYKVAKRGQDVALRCDPISGHVSLFWYQQALGQGPEFLTYFQNEAQLDKSGLPSDRFFAERPEGSVSTLKIQRTQQEDSAVYLCASSLVSAANYGYTFGSGTRLTVV.

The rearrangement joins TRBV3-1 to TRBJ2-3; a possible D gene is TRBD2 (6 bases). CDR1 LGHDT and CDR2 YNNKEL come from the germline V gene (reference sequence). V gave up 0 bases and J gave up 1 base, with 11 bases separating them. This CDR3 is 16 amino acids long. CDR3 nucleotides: TGTGCCAGCAGCCAAGAGGTATGGGAGGGCACAGATACGCAGTATTTT. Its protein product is CASSQEVWEGTDTQYF.